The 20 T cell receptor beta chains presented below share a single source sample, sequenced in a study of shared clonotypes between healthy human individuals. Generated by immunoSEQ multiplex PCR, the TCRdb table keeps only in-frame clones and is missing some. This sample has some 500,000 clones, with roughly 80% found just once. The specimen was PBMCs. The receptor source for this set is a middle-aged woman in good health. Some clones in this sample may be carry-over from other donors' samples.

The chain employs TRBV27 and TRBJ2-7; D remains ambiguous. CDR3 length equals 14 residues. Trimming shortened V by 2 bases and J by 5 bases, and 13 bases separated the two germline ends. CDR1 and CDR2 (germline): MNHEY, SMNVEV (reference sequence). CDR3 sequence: CASSLRVGLNEQYF. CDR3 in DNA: TGTGCCAGCAGTTTAAGGGTGGGTTTGAACGAGCAGTACTTC.

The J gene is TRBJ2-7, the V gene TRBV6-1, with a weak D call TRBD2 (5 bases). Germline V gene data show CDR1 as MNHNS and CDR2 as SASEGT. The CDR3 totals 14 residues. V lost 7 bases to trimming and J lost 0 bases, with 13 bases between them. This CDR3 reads CASTQVTTSYEQYF. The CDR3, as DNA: TGTGCCAGCACCCAGGTGACTACCTCCTACGAGCAGTACTTC.

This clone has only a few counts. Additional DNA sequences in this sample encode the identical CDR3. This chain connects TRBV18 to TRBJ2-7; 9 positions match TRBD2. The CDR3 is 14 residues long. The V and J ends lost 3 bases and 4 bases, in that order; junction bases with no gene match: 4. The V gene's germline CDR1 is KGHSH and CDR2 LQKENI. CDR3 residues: CASSPAGGPYEQYF. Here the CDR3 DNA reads TGTGCCAGCTCACCCGCGGGAGGGCCTTACGAGCAGTACTTC.

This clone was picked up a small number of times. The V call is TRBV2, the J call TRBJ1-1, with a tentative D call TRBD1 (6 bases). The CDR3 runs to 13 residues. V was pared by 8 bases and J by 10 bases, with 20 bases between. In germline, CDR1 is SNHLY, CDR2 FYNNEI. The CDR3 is CASDSSRGKVAFF. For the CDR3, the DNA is TGTGCCAGCGATTCAAGCAGGGGAAAGGTAGCTTTCTTT.

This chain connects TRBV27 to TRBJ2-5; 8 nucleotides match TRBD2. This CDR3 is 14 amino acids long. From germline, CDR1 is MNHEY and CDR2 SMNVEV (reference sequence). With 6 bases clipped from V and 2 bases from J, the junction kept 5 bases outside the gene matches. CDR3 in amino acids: CASRIAGSQETQYF. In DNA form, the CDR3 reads TGTGCCAGCAGAATAGCGGGGTCACAAGAGACCCAGTACTTC.

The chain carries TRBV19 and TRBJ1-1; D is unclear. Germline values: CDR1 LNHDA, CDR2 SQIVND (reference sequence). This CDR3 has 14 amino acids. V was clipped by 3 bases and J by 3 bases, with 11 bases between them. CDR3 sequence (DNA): TGTGCCAGTAGTATCGGGCCTGACTACACTGAAGCTTTCTTT. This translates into CASSIGPDYTEAFF.

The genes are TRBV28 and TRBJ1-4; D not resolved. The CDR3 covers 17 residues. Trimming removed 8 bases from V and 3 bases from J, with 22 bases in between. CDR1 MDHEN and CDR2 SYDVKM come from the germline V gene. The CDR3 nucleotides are TGTGCCAGCCACGGTGACGGGATCCGCAACTCTAATGAAAAACTGTTTTTT. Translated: CASHGDGIRNSNEKLFF.

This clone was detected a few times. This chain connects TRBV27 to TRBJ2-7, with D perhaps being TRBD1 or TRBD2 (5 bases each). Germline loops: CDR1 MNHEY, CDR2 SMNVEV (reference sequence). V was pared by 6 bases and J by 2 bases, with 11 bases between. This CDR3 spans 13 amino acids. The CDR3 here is CASRPGPAYEQYF. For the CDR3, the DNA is TGTGCCAGCAGGCCGGGACCAGCCTACGAGCAGTACTTC.

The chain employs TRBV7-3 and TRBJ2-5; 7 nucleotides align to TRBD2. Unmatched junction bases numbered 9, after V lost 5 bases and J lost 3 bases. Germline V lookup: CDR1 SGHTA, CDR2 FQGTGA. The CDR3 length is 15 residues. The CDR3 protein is CASSLQAGPEETQYF. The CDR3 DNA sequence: TGTGCCAGCAGCCTCCAAGCGGGACCGGAAGAGACCCAGTACTTC. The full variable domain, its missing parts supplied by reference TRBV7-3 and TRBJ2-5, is GAGVSQTPSNKVTEKGKYVELRCDPISGHTALYWYRQSLGQGPEFLIYFQGTGAADDSGLPNDRFFAVRPEGSVSTLKIQRTERGDSAVYLCASSLQAGPEETQYFGPGTRLLVL.

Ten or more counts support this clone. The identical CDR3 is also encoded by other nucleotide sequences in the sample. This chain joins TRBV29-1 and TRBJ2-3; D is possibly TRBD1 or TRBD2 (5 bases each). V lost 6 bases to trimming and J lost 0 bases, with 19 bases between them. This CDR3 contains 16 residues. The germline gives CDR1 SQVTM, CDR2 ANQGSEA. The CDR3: CSVAGTEKSSTDTQYF. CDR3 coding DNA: TGCAGCGTGGCCGGGACGGAGAAGTCTAGCACAGATACGCAGTATTTT.

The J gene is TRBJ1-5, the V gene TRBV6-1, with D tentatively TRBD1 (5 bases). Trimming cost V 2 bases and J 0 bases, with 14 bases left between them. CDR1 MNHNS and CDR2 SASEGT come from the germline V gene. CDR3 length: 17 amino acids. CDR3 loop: CASSELGGGISNQPQHF. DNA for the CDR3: TGTGCCAGCAGTGAACTTGGCGGGGGGATTAGCAATCAGCCCCAGCATTTT.

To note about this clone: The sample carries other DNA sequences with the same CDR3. In DNA, the CDR3 is TGTGCCAGCAGTTCGGGACTAGCGGGAGAATTGGGTAATGAGCAGTTCTTC. Translation gives CASSSGLAGELGNEQFF. The gene calls are TRBV28 and TRBJ2-1; 14 bases match TRBD2. The V and J ends lost 4 bases and 7 bases, in that order; junction bases with no gene match: 9. CDR1 is MDHEN, CDR2 SYDVKM, per germline. This CDR3 has 17 residues.

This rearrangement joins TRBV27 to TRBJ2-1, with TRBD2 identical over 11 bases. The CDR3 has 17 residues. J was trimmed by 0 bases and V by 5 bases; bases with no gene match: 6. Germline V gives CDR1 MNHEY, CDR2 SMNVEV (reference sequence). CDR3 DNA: TGTGCCAGCAGTATTAGCGGGAGGGCTTTCTCCTACAATGAGCAGTTCTTC. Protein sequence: CASSISGRAFSYNEQFF.

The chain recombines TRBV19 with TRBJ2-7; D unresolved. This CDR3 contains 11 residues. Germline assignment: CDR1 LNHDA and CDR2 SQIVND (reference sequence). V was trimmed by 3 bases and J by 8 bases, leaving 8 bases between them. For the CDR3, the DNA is TGTGCCAGTAGTATCGGCTGGAAGCAGTACTTC. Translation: CASSIGWKQYF.

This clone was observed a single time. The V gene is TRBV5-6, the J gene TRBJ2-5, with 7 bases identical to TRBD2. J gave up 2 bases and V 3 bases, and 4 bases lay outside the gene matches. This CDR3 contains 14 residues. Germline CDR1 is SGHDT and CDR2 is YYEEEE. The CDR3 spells CASSSLSGQETQYF. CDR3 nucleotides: TGTGCCAGCAGCTCACTTAGCGGGCAAGAGACCCAGTACTTC.

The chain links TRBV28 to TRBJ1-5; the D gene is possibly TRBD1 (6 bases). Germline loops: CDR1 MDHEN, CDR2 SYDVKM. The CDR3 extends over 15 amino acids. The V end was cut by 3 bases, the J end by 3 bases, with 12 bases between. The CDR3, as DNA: TGTGCCAGCAGTTTGTCTGACAGGTACAATCAGCCCCAGCATTTT. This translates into CASSLSDRYNQPQHF.

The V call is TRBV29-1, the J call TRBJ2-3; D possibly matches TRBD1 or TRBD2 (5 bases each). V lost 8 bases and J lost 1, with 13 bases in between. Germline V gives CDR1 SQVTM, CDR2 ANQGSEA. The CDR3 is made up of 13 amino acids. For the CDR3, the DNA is TGCAGCCTTGCCTGGGACGGCACAGATACGCAGTATTTT. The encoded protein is CSLAWDGTDTQYF.

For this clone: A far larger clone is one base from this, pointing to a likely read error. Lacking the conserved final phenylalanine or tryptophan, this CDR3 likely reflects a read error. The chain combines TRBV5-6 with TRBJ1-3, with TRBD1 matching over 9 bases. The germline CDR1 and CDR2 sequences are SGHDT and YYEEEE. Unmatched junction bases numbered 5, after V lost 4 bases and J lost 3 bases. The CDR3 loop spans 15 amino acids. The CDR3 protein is CASSPDRGYGNTIYL. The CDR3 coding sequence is TGTGCCAGCAGCCCGGACAGGGGATATGGAAACACCATATATCTT.

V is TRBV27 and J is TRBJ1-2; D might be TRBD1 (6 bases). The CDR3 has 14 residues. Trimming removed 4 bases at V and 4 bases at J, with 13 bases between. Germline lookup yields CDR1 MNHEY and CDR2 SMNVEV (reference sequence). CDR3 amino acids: CASSSRTESYGYTF. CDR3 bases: TGTGCCAGCAGTTCCCGGACAGAGAGCTATGGCTACACCTTC.

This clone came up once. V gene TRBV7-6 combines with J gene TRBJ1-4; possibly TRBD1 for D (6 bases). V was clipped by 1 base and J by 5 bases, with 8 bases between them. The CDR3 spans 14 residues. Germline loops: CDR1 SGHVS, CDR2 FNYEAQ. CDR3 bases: TGTGCCAGCAGCTTAGGGACAGTAAATGAAAAACTGTTTTTT. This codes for CASSLGTVNEKLFF. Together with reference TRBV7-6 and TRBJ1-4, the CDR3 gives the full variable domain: GAGVSQSPRYKVTKRGQDVALRCDPISGHVSLYWYRQALGQGPEFLTYFNYEAQQDKSGLPNDRFSAERPEGSISTLTIQRTEQRDSAMYRCASSLGTVNEKLFFGSGTQLSVL.